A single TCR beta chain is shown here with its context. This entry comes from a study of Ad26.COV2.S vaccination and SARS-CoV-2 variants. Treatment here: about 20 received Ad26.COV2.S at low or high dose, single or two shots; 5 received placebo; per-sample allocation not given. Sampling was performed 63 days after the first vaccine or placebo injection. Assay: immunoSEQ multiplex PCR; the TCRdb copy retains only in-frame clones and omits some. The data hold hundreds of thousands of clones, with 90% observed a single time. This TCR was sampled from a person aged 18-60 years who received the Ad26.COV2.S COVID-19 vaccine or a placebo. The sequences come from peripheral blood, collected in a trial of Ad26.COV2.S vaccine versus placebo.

The CDR3 DNA follows: TGCGCCAGCAGCCCTTGGACAGCTTCCTACGAGCAGTACTTC. This encodes CASSPWTASYEQYF. The chain employs TRBV5-1 and TRBJ2-7; tentative D call: TRBD1 (6 bases). V lost 4 bases and J 1 base, leaving 12 bases between the germline ends. Germline V gene lookup returns CDR1 SGHRS and CDR2 YFSETQ. The CDR3 length is 14 residues.